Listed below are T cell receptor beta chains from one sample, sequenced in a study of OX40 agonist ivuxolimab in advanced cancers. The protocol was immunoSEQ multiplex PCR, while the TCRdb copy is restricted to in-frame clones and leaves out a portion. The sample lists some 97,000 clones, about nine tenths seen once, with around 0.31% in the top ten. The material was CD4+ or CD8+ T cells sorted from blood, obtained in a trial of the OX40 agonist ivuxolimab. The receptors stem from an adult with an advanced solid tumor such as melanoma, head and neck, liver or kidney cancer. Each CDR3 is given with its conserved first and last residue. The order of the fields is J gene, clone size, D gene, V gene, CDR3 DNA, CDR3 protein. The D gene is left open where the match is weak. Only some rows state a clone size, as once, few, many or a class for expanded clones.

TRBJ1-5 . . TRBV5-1 TGCGCCAGCAGCTTGGATGGGGGTGGCAATCAGCCCCAGCATTTT CASSLDGGGNQPQHF
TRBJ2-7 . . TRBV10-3 TGTGCCATCAGTAACTCCCGGGGGGAGCAGTACTTC CAISNSRGEQYF
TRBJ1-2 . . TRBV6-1 TGTGCCAGCAGTGAACAGGACCCTCCCTATGGCTACACCTTC CASSEQDPPYGYTF
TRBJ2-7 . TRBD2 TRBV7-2 TGTGCCAGCAGCGCCGTACCGGGACTAGCTTCTTACGAGCAGTGCTTC CASSAVPGLASYEQCF
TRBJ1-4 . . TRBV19 TGTGCCAGTAGTCACAGGAAAAAGGAAGGTGAAAAACTGTTTTTT CASSHRKKEGEKLFF
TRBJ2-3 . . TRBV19 TGTGCCAGTGGAGGGGGGCGGGGTGTGGGCACAGATACGCAGTATTTT CASGGGRGVGTDTQYF
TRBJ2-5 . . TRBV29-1 TGCAGCGTTGCCCGGACTCGGGGGGCGGAGACCCAGTACTTC CSVARTRGAETQYF
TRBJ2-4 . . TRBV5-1 TGCGCCAGCAGCTTGGCGCTAGGGATGGGGAACATTCAGTACTTC CASSLALGMGNIQYF
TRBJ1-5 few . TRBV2 TGTGCCAGCAGAGTTGGTAGCAATCAGCCCCAGCATTTT CASRVGSNQPQHF
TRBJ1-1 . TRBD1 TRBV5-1 TGCGCCAGCAGCTCGCAGGGGGTGAACACTGAAGCTTTCTTT CASSSQGVNTEAFF
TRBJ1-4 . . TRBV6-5 TGTGCCAGCAGTCGGGGGAGGGGAGAAAAACTGTTTTTT CASSRGRGEKLFF
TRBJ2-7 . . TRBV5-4 TGTGCCAGCAGCTCGGTCGGGGGAACCTACGAGCAGTACTTC CASSSVGGTYEQYF
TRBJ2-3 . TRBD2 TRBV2 TGTGCCAGCAGTGCATCGGGAGGGCCGCAAGATACGCAGTATTTT CASSASGGPQDTQYF
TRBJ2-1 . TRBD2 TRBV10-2 TGCGCCAGTAAATCCGGGACTAGCGGATCCAATGAGCAGTTCTTC CASKSGTSGSNEQFF
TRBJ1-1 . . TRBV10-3 TGTGCCATCAGTGATTCCGGGCGGATGAACACTGAAGCTTTCTTT CAISDSGRMNTEAFF
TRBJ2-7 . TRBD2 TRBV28 TGTGCCAGCGGGGGGGGAGATTTTAGGTTCGAGCAGTACTTC CASGGGDFRFEQYF
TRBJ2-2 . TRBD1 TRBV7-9 TGTGCCAGCAGCGCCACAGGGGTCGCCACCGGGGAGCTGTTTTTT CASSATGVATGELFF
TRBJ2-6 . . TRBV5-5 TGTGCCAGCAGCTTTATAGAGCTCTCTGGGGCCAACGTCCTGACTTTC CASSFIELSGANVLTF
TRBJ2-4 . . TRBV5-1 TGCGCCAGCAGTCCGACTGGGTGGGCCAAAAACATTCAGTACTTC CASSPTGWAKNIQYF
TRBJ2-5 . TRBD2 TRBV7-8 TGTGCCAGCAGCTTAGGCGCTAGCGGGAGGGGCGGCTTCCAAGAGACCCAGTACTTC CASSLGASGRGGFQETQYF
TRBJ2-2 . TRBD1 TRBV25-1 TGTGCCAGCAGTCCCAGATCCGGGACAGGTAGCACCGGGGAGCTGTTTTTT CASSPRSGTGSTGELFF
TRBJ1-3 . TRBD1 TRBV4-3 TGCGCCAGCAGCCGGGACAGCCTGGGAGACACCATATATTTT CASSRDSLGDTIYF